A selection of T cell receptor beta chains follows, all from one sample in a study of cytomegalovirus exposure and HLA in healthy donors. The repertoire was sequenced with immunoSEQ multiplex PCR; TCRdb's copy has only in-frame clones and lacks some. The data show around 110,000 clones, approximately 58% seen once. Material for sequencing was PBMCs. These TCRs come from a woman aged 30 to 39 in good health and CMV-seronegative. The CDR3 runs from the conserved cysteine through the conserved F or W. Each record gives: J gene, D gene, V gene, clone size, CDR3 protein, CDR3 DNA. D genes are given only for firm matches. A clone size is listed for some rows: how often the clone was seen (once, few, many), or a class if it is expanded.

>TRBJ2-7|-|TRBV18|-
CASSPGQDYEQYF
TGTGCCAGCTCACCAGGGCAGGACTACGAGCAGTACTTC
>TRBJ2-2|TRBD2|TRBV10-2|-
CASSSLAGRAGELFF
TGCGCCAGCAGTTCCCTAGCGGGTCGGGCCGGGGAGCTGTTTTTT
>TRBJ2-5|-|TRBV10-2|-
CASSRLYQETQYF
TGCGCCAGCAGCCGACTGTACCAAGAGACCCAGTACTTC
>TRBJ1-2|TRBD1|TRBV28|once
CASNPGQGAYGYTF
TGTGCCAGCAATCCGGGACAGGGAGCCTATGGCTACACCTTC
>TRBJ1-4|-|TRBV30|-
CAWTSGRTTTNEKLFF
TGTGCCTGGACTTCGGGGAGGACCACAACTAATGAAAAACTGTTTTTT
>TRBJ2-3|TRBD2|TRBV19|few
CASRSLAGGKDTQYF
TGTGCCAGTAGATCTCTAGCGGGAGGGAAGGATACGCAGTATTTT
>TRBJ2-5|-|TRBV7-9|-
CASSLPGGASVQYF
TGTGCCAGCAGCCTCCCTGGCGGGGCGTCTGTACAGTACTTC
>TRBJ2-7|TRBD2|TRBV28|once
CASTYSGRAYEQYF
TGTGCCAGCACCTATAGCGGGAGGGCCTACGAGCAGTACTTC
>TRBJ2-1|-|TRBV29-1|-
CSVEGAGYEQFF
TGCAGCGTTGAAGGTGCGGGCTATGAGCAGTTCTTC
>TRBJ1-3|-|TRBV4-1|-
CASSQPGGRTGNTIYF
TGCGCCAGCAGCCAACCCGGGGGGCGAACTGGAAACACCATATATTTT
>TRBJ1-4|-|TRBV11-3|-
CASSQGPNEKLFF
TGTGCCAGCAGCCAGGGCCCGAATGAAAAACTGTTTTTT
>TRBJ2-7|TRBD2|TRBV6-5|-
CASSVTSGRYYEQYF
TGTGCCAGCAGCGTGACTAGCGGGAGGTACTACGAGCAGTACTTC
>TRBJ1-4|TRBD1|TRBV5-1|-
CASSTGTGDEKLFF
TGCGCCAGCTCCACCGGGACAGGGGATGAAAAACTGTTTTTT
>TRBJ2-7|TRBD1|TRBV2|once
CASSQDIYRGEQYF
TGTGCCAGCAGTCAGGATATTTACAGGGGCGAGCAGTACTTC
>TRBJ2-4|-|TRBV10-3|once
CAISGGAKNIQCF
TGTGCCATCAGTGGCGGGGCCAAAAACATTCAGTGCTTC
>TRBJ2-1|TRBD2|TRBV30|-
CAWRGLAQQFF
TGTGCCTGGAGAGGACTAGCTCAACAGTTCTTC
>TRBJ2-1|-|TRBV5-4|-
CASSLRSNEQFF
TGTGCCAGCAGCTTACGCAGCAATGAGCAGTTCTTC
>TRBJ2-5|-|TRBV2|few
CASSERGYLVQETQYF
TGTGCCAGCAGTGAACGGGGGTACCTTGTCCAAGAGACCCAGTACTTC
>TRBJ2-1|-|TRBV7-7|-
CASSGGTATYNEQFF
TGTGCTAGCAGCGGAGGGACTGCGACCTACAATGAGCAGTTCTTC
>TRBJ1-5|TRBD1|TRBV28|-
CASKKQGNQPQHF
TGTGCCAGCAAGAAACAGGGGAATCAGCCCCAGCATTTT
>TRBJ2-1|TRBD2|TRBV7-3|few
CASSPLGLAGDNEQFF
TGTGCCAGCAGCCCTCTTGGGCTAGCGGGAGACAATGAGCAGTTCTTC
>TRBJ1-1|TRBD1|TRBV19|few
CASTDRGRTEAFF
TGTGCCAGTACGGACAGGGGGCGCACTGAAGCTTTCTTT
>TRBJ1-4|TRBD1|TRBV28|-
CASYRQGVEKLFF
TGTGCCAGCTACAGACAGGGGGTTGAAAAACTGTTTTTT
>TRBJ2-1|-|TRBV6-5|-
CASRQYNEQFF
TGTGCCAGCAGGCAGTACAATGAGCAGTTCTTC
>TRBJ2-3|TRBD2|TRBV15|-
CATKAGGPSNTQYF
TGTGCCACCAAAGCGGGAGGGCCGTCAAATACGCAGTATTTT
>TRBJ2-7|-|TRBV9|-
CASSVEDSPYEQYF
TGTGCCAGCAGCGTAGAGGATAGCCCCTACGAGCAGTACTTC
>TRBJ2-7|-|TRBV4-1|-
CASSQVSVGASSYEQYF
TGCGCCAGCAGCCAAGTTTCGGTAGGGGCCAGCTCCTACGAGCAGTACTTC
>TRBJ2-1|TRBD2|TRBV5-6|-
CASSLLRVSGRRRSEQFF
TGTGCCAGCAGCTTGTTACGAGTTAGCGGGAGGCGACGAAGTGAGCAGTTCTTC
>TRBJ2-7|-|TRBV2|-
CASTLGREIEQYF
TGTGCCAGCACCTTAGGACGGGAGATCGAGCAGTACTTC
>TRBJ2-1|-|TRBV7-9|-
CASSLGLYNEQFF
TGTGCCAGCAGCTTAGGACTGTACAATGAGCAGTTCTTC
>TRBJ2-5|TRBD1|TRBV6-5|-
CASSLSGQGIQETQYF
TGTGCCAGCAGTTTGTCAGGACAGGGGATACAAGAGACCCAGTACTTC
>TRBJ1-2|-|TRBV6-1|few
CASSESQVVYGYTF
TGTGCCAGCAGTGAAAGTCAGGTAGTCTATGGCTACACCTTC
>TRBJ1-2|TRBD1|TRBV7-2|-
CASSLGSLQGRYGYTF
TGTGCCAGCAGCTTAGGTTCGCTACAGGGGAGGTATGGCTACACCTTC
>TRBJ2-1|TRBD2|TRBV5-4|-
CASSARTSGLNEQFF
TGTGCCAGCAGCGCCCGGACTAGCGGCCTCAATGAGCAGTTCTTC
>TRBJ1-1|TRBD1|TRBV28|-
CASSPRGTANTEAFF
TGTGCCAGCAGTCCGAGGGGGACAGCAAACACTGAAGCTTTCTTT
>TRBJ2-2|TRBD2|TRBV19|-
CASSMQREITGELFF
TGTGCCAGTAGTATGCAGCGGGAGATCACCGGGGAGCTGTTTTTT
>TRBJ2-7|-|TRBV19|once
CASSPLRDFYEQYF
TGTGCCAGTAGCCCTCTGCGGGACTTCTACGAGCAGTACTTC
>TRBJ2-1|-|TRBV18|once
CASSPSAGVSYNEQFF
TGTGCCAGCTCACCATCGGCAGGGGTCTCCTACAATGAGCAGTTCTTC
>TRBJ2-5|-|TRBV28|few
CASSFGGGAQETQYF
TGTGCCAGCAGTTTTGGTGGGGGCGCCCAAGAGACCCAGTACTTC
>TRBJ2-7|-|TRBV7-6|-
CASSLSPGIYYEQYF
TGTGCCAGCAGCTTATCGCCAGGGATTTATTACGAGCAGTACTTC
>TRBJ1-5|-|TRBV7-2|-
CASSPFRGGNQPQHF
TGTGCCAGCAGCCCGTTCCGGGGTGGCAATCAGCCCCAGCATTTT
>TRBJ2-1|TRBD2|TRBV5-5|-
CASSASGSDAYNEQFF
TGTGCCAGCAGCGCGAGCGGGAGTGACGCCTACAATGAGCAGTTCTTC
>TRBJ1-2|-|TRBV10-3|-
CAISDWGAGVSNYGYTF
TGTGCCATCAGTGATTGGGGGGCGGGGGTGTCTAACTATGGCTACACCTTC
>TRBJ2-7|TRBD2|TRBV4-2|many
CASSQDKLAGNEQYF
TGTGCCAGCAGCCAAGATAAACTAGCGGGTAACGAGCAGTACTTC
>TRBJ1-4|TRBD1|TRBV30|-
CAWSGTGGEKLFF
TGTGCCTGGAGTGGGACAGGGGGCGAAAAACTGTTTTTT
>TRBJ2-7|-|TRBV5-1|-
CASSLNSPYEQYF
TGCGCCAGCAGCTTAAATTCTCCCTACGAGCAGTACTTC